This T cell receptor beta chain was sequenced in a study of T cells in Graves' hyperthyroidism and ophthalmopathy. RNA transcripts provided the source from which TCR beta CDR3 regions were amplified. The TCR CDR3 was amplified in a first-round RT-PCR using the HTBI primer set. MiXCR, run by TCRdb on the multiplex PCR reads, gives a single entry per CDR3 protein. The table has about 300,000 distinct CDR3 sequences, about 13% seen once. Details on this clonotype: Its antigen is not known.

Study results and limitations: Blood held most thyroid clonotypes expanded above 0.001 frequency.

Patients aged 18 to 65 had newly diagnosed hyperthyroidism of under 2 months' duration. In making diagnoses, clinical symptoms, serum thyroxine and TRAb, thyroid ultrasound and orbital computed tomography were all used. CDR3 length equals 20 residues. Germline CDR1 and CDR2: LGHDT and YNNKEL (reference sequence). V shed 0 bases and J 6 bases; nucleotides not matched to a gene: 17. The material sequenced was blood. This TCR came from a woman in her forties with Graves' hyperthyroidism. This chain links TRBV3-1 with TRBJ2-2; 9 bases agree with TRBD2. CDR3 DNA sequence: TGTGCCAGCAGCCAAGATAAAGGAGCGGGAGGCCCAGGGGGTCCCGGGGAGCTGTTTTTT. Its translation is CASSQDKGAGGPGGPGELFF. Variable domain in full (rest from reference TRBV3-1 and TRBJ2-2): DTAVSQTPKYLVTQMGNDKSIKCEQNLGHDTMYWYKQDSKKFLKIMFSYNNKELIINETVPNRFSPKSPDKAHLNLHINSLELGDSAVYFCASSQDKGAGGPGGPGELFFGEGSRLTVL.